This T cell receptor beta chain originates from a study of graft-versus-host responses after intestinal transplantation. The overall study: Multivisceral, liver-intestinal, or isolated intestinal transplants were performed in recipients. Study outcomes and limitations: The recipient marrow held GvH clones, and some of them showed up first in ileum or blood.

TCRdb's table, derived via immunoSEQ multiplex PCR, lists solely in-frame clones and lacks some. The data show around 67,000 clones, roughly 89% seen once. On this clone itself: Its antigen remains unidentified.

The germline V gene has CDR1 MDHEN and CDR2 SYDVKM. The V gene end was trimmed by 6 bases and the J gene end by 6 bases; junction bases not matched to a gene: 8. This CDR3 is built from 15 residues. This sequence joins TRBV28 and TRBJ1-1; the match to TRBD1 covers 12 bases. The sample in question was unstimulated CD8+ T cells sorted from spleen or lymph node cells, obtained before transplant. The sequence was collected from a human donor who was the organ donor for an intestinal transplant. CDR3 residues: CASSPGTGGGAEAFF. Here the CDR3 DNA reads TGTGCCAGCAGCCCGGGGACAGGGGGCGGCGCTGAAGCTTTCTTT. The full variable domain, completed using reference TRBV28 and TRBJ1-1, is DVKVTQSSRYLVKRTGEKVFLECVQDMDHENMFWYRQDPGLGLRLIYFSYDVKMKEKGDIPEGYSVSREKKERFSLILESASTNQTSMYLCASSPGTGGGAEAFFGQGTRLTVV.